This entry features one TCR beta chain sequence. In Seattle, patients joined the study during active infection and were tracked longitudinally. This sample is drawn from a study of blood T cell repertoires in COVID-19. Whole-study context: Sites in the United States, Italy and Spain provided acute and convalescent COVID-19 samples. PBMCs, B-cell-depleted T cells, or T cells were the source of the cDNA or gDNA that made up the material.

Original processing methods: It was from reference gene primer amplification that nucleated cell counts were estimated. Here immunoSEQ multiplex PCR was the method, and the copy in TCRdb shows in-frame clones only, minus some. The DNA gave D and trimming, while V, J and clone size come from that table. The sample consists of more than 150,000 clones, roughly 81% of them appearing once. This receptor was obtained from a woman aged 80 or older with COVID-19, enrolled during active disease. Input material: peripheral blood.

CDR3 residues: CASSLTGAPEQYF. The DNA of the CDR3 is TGTGCCAGCAGCTTAACGGGAGCTCCCGAGCAGTACTTC. V and J are TRBV11-2 and TRBJ2-7; tentatively, D is TRBD2 (6 bases). This CDR3 comprises 13 residues. The germline V gene encodes CDR1 SGHAT and CDR2 FQNNGV. V was clipped by 2 bases and J by 6 bases, with 11 bases between them.